Each of the 10 T cell receptor beta chains below was sequenced from the same sample in a study of cytomegalovirus exposure and HLA in healthy donors. Clones were sequenced by immunoSEQ multiplex PCR, and TCRdb holds only the in-frame ones, with some missing. The table has around 86,000 clones, 90% to 95% seen once. Sequencing was done on a sample of PBMCs. These receptors all come from a woman aged 25 to 39 in good health and CMV-seropositive.

This rearrangement joins TRBV19 to TRBJ2-2; 9 bases align to TRBD1. Trimming at V came to 9 bases and at J to 5 bases, leaving 7 bases not matched to a gene. Germline CDR1 is LNHDA and CDR2 is SQIVND (reference sequence). The CDR3 is 14 amino acids. This CDR3 is CASTRDRGTGELFF. The CDR3 coding sequence is TGTGCCAGCACCCGAGACAGGGGGACCGGGGAGCTGTTTTTT.

This clone was counted once. The chain is built from TRBV2 and TRBJ2-1; possibly TRBD2 for D (6 bases). V was shortened by 3 bases and J by 3 bases, with 12 bases between the two germline ends. This CDR3 spans 15 amino acids. Per the germline V gene, CDR1 is SNHLY and CDR2 is FYNNEI. CDR3: CASSDGGSLYNEQFF. As DNA, the CDR3 is TGTGCCAGCAGTGACGGGGGAAGTCTCTACAATGAGCAGTTCTTC.

V is TRBV6-5 and J is TRBJ2-3, with 8 bases aligning to TRBD1. The V gene's germline CDR1 is MNHEY and CDR2 SVGAGI. J was trimmed by 2 bases and V by 0 bases; bases with no gene match: 4. The CDR3 totals 16 residues. As DNA, the CDR3 is TGTGCCAGCAGTTACTCTTGGACAGGGCACACAGATACGCAGTATTTT. Its translation is CASSYSWTGHTDTQYF.

The V call is TRBV27, the J call TRBJ2-4, with 10 bases aligning to TRBD2. After removal of 7 bases from V and 1 base from J, the junction contained 10 bases not matched to a gene. The CDR3 consists of 17 residues. Germline V CDR1 and CDR2: MNHEY, SMNVEV (reference sequence). Written as DNA, the CDR3 is TGTGCCAGCATCATAGGGACTAGCGAAGAGGCCAAAAACATTCAGTACTTC. Its protein is CASIIGTSEEAKNIQYF.

The rearrangement links TRBV27 to TRBJ2-7; 7 bases fit TRBD2. Looked up from germline, CDR1 is MNHEY and CDR2 is SMNVEV (reference sequence). The CDR3 totals 15 residues. Unmatched junction bases numbered 14, after V lost 8 bases and J lost 4 bases. The chain's CDR3 is CASRSELAREYEQYF. Here the CDR3 DNA reads TGTGCCAGCCGTTCCGAACTAGCGAGAGAATACGAGCAGTACTTC.

This clone was observed once. The V call is TRBV4-3, the J call TRBJ2-1; TRBD2 matches 10 bases. This CDR3 comprises 19 residues. Unmatched junction bases numbered 13, after V lost 1 base and J lost 4 bases. Germline-derived CDR1 and CDR2 are LGHNA and YSLEER. The CDR3 region is CASSQVGVAGGVSYNEQFF. The CDR3 DNA reads TGCGCCAGCAGCCAAGTCGGGGTAGCGGGAGGAGTCTCGTACAATGAGCAGTTCTTC.

V is TRBV7-2 and J is TRBJ2-1, with D possibly TRBD2 on 5 matching bases. The CDR3 sequence is 15 residues long. Per the germline V gene, CDR1 is SGHTA and CDR2 is FQGNSA. Trimming pared 4 bases from V and 6 bases from J, leaving 16 bases between. The CDR3 coding sequence is TGTGCCAGCAGCTCCGCCGTTGGAGGAGGCAATGAGCAGTTCTTC. Protein: CASSSAVGGGNEQFF.

The genes are TRBV25-1 and TRBJ2-7; D might be TRBD2 (5 bases). Germline CDR1 and CDR2: MGHDK and SYGVNS. V lost 6 bases to trimming and J lost 2 bases, with 14 bases between them. The CDR3 contains 14 residues. CDR3 protein: CASRSGGRTYEQYF. DNA for the CDR3: TGTGCCAGCAGAAGTGGAGGCAGAACCTACGAGCAGTACTTC.

The table lists this clone with a count of one. The genes are TRBV15 and TRBJ2-3; D is unclear. The V end was cut by 1 base, the J end by 4 bases, with 12 bases between. CDR1 LNHNV and CDR2 YYDKDF come from the germline V gene (reference sequence). This CDR3 spans 15 amino acids. CDR3 sequence reads: CATSRAAGLADTQYF. The CDR3 coding sequence is TGTGCCACCAGCAGAGCGGCAGGTTTAGCAGATACGCAGTATTTT.

The gene calls are TRBV10-3 and TRBJ1-2; D perhaps matches TRBD1 (6 bases). The CDR3 covers 14 residues. Trimming removed 6 bases at V and 0 bases at J, with 11 bases between. CDR1 and CDR2 from the germline V gene are ENHRY and SYGVKD. The CDR3 sequence is CAIRDRSTNYGYTF. The CDR3 region has the DNA TGTGCCATCAGGGACAGATCTACTAACTATGGCTACACCTTC.